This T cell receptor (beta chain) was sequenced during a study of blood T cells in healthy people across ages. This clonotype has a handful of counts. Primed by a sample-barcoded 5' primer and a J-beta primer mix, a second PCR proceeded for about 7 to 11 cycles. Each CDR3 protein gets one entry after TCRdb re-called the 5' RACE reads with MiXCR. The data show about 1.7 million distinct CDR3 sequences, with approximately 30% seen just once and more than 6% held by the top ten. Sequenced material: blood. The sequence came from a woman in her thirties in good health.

This CDR3 reads CASRIAGGNNEQFF. DNA for the CDR3: TGTGCCAGCAGAATAGCGGGAGGGAACAATGAGCAGTTCTTC. The rearrangement uses TRBV2 and TRBJ2-1, with 11 nucleotides matching TRBD2. CDR1 is SNHLY and CDR2 is FYNNEI in the germline V gene. Trimming took 6 bases from V and 5 from J; bases not matched to a gene: 3. The CDR3 runs to 14 residues.